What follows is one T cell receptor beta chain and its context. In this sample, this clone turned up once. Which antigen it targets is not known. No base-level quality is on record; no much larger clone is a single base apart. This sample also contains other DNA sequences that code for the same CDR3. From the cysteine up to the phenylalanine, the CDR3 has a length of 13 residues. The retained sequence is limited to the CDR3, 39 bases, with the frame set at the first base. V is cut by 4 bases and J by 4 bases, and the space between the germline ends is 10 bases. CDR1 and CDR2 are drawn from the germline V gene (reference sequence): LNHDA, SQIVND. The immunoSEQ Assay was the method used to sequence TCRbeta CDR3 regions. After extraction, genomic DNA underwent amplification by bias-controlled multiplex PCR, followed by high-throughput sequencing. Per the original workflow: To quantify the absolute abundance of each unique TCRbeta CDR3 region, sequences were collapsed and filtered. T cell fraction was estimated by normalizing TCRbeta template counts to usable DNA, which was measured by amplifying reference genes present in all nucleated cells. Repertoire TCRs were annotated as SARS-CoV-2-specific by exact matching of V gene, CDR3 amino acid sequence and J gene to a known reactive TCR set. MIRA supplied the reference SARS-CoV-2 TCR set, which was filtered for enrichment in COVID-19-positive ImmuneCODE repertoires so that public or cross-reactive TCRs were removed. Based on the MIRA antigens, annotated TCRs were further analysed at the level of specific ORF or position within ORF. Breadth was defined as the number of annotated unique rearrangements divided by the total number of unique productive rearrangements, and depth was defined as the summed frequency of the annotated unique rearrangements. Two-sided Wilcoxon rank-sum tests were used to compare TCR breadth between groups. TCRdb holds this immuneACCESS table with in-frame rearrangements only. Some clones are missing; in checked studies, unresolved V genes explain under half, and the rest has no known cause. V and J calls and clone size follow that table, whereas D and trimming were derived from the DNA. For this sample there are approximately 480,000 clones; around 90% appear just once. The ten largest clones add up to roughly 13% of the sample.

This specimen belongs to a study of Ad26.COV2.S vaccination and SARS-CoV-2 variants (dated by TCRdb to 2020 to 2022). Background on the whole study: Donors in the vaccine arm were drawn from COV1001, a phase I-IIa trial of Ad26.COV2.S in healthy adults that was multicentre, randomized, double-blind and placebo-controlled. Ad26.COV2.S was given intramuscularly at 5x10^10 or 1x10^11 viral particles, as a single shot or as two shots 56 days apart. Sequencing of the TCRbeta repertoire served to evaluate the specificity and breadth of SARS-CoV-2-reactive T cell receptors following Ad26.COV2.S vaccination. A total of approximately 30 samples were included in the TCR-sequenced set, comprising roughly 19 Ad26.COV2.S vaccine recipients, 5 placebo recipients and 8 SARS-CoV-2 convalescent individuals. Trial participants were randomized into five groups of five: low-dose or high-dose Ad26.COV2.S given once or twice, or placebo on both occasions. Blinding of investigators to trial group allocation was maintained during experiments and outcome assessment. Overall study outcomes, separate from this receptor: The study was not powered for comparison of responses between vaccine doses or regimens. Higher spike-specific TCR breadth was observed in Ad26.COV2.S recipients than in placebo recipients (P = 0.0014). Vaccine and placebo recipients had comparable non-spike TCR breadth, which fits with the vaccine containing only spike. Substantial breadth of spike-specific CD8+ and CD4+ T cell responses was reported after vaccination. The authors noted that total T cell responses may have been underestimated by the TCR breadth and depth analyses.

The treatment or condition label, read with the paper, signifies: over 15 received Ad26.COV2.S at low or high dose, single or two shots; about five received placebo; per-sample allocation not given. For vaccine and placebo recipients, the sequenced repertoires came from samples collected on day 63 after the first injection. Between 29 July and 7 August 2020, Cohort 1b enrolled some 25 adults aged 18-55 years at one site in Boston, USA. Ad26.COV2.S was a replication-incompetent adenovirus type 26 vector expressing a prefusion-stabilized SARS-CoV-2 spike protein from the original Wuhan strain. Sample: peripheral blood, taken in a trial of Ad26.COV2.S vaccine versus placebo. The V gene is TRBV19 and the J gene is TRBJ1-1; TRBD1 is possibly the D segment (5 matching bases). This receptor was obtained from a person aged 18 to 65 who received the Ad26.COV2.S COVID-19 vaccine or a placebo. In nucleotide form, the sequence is TGTGCCAGTAGTACCCCGGGGGGCACTGAAGCTTTCTTT. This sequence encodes CASSTPGGTEAFF.